Sequencing of this T cell receptor beta chain was carried out in a study of blood T cell repertoires in COVID-19. Study background: Samples came from the United States, Italy and Spain, spanning acute and convalescent COVID-19. The cDNA or gDNA used as material had been derived from T cells, B-cell-depleted T cells, or PBMCs.

In the authors' workflow: Estimates of nucleated cell counts were drawn from the amplification of reference gene primers. Repertoires were generated with immunoSEQ multiplex PCR, while TCRdb's copy carries only in-frame clones and drops some. The V and J calls and the clone size are those of that table, but D and trimming were determined from the DNA. The sample comprises tens of thousands of clones, 70% to 90% of which are singletons, and roughly 3.8% rests with the top ten. Germline CDR1 and CDR2: SEHNR and FQNEAQ (reference sequence). V trimming: 5 bases; J trimming: 6 bases; junction bases outside the gene matches: 9. CDR3 size: 15 residues.

The chain couples TRBV7-9 to TRBJ2-1; 8 bases map to TRBD1. The sample comprised peripheral blood. The source of this sequence is a man aged 50-60 years with active COVID-19. The DNA of the CDR3 is TGTGCCAGCAGCCCTAGACAGGGGTTCGGCAATGAGCAGTTCTTC. Protein sequence: CASSPRQGFGNEQFF. Using reference TRBV7-9 and TRBJ2-1 for the parts outside the CDR3, the full variable domain is DTGVSQNPRHKITKRGQNVTFRCDPISEHNRLYWYRQTLGQGPEFLTYFQNEAQLEKSRLLSDRFSAERPKGSFSTLEIQRTEQGDSAMYLCASSPRQGFGNEQFFGPGTRLTVL.